This TCR beta chain was sequenced for a study of cytomegalovirus exposure and HLA in healthy donors. Notes on the study in general: Subsequent analysis of the 110 or so validation repertoires found a tendency for first-cohort TCR clusters to co-occur. Diagnosis of cytomegalovirus status made by the classifier reportedly showed high specificity and sensitivity.

The CDR3 has 12 residues. Trimming cost V 1 base and J 8 bases, with 6 bases left between them. Germline-derived CDR1 and CDR2 are MDHEN and SYDVKM. Points on this clone: As yet, its antigen is unknown.

The donors were part of the validation cohort of 100 to 150 subjects. That cohort was separate from the first cohort, which comprised fewer than 800 subjects. TCRdb's copy holds only in-frame clones and misses some; the assay was immunoSEQ multiplex PCR. The table records approximately 220,000 clones, about 86% of them present only once. The sequence was obtained from a man younger than 35 in good health and CMV-seronegative. Material for sequencing was PBMCs. The V gene is TRBV28, the J gene TRBJ2-1; no definite D call. CDR3 bases: TGTGCCAGCAGTTTATCAAGCGATGAGCAGTTCTTC. Protein: CASSLSSDEQFF. The variable domain in full, completed from reference TRBV28 and TRBJ2-1, reads DVKVTQSSRYLVKRTGEKVFLECVQDMDHENMFWYRQDPGLGLRLIYFSYDVKMKEKGDIPEGYSVSREKKERFSLILESASTNQTSMYLCASSLSSDEQFFGPGTRLTVL.